This entry lists 13 T cell receptor beta chains sequenced from one sample in a study of shared clonotypes between healthy human individuals. Selected positively for CCR7 and CD45RO-negative, naive CD8 cells excluded terminally differentiated effector memory CD45RA+ cells. The repertoire was sequenced with immunoSEQ multiplex PCR; TCRdb's copy has only in-frame clones and lacks some. Here the sample spans roughly 1,800,000 clones, about 94% being singletons. Input material: naive CD8+ T cells sorted from blood. The receptors shown here come from a man in his late teens or twenties in good health.

A few counts support this clone. The genes are TRBV7-3 and TRBJ1-6; D is ambiguous. With 4 bases removed from V and 1 base from J, the gap between germline ends came to 20 bases. From germline, CDR1 is SGHTA and CDR2 FQGTGA. This CDR3 has 19 residues. In DNA, the CDR3 is TGTGCCAGCAGCTCGATCCGGTCTCGGGGTCTTTCCTATAATTCACCCCTCCACTTT. Translating gives CASSSIRSRGLSYNSPLHF.

The chain uses TRBV29-1 and TRBJ2-5; D may correspond to TRBD1 or TRBD2 (5 bases each). V was cut by 6 bases and J by 1 base, with 9 bases left in between. This CDR3 has 12 amino acids. CDR1 and CDR2 from the germline V gene are SQVTM and ANQGSEA. The DNA for the CDR3 is TGCAGCGTCGTCGGGACCCAAGAGACCCAGTACTTC. Translated, it gives CSVVGTQETQYF.

The chain links TRBV11-1 to TRBJ2-3, with D uncertain. V was shortened by 2 bases and J by 3 bases, with 6 bases between the two germline ends. Germline CDR1 and CDR2: SGHAT and FQDESV (reference sequence). The length of the CDR3 is 13 residues. CDR3 loop: CASSLSSTDTQYF. The CDR3 bases are TGTGCCAGCAGCTTATCTAGTACAGATACGCAGTATTTT.

The rearrangement uses TRBV9 and TRBJ2-2, with a weak D call TRBD1 (5 bases). The V gene lost 0 bases and the J gene lost 6 bases, with 9 bases spanning the gap. This CDR3 comprises 14 residues. Germline CDR1 and CDR2: SGDLS and YYNGEE. In DNA form, the CDR3 reads TGTGCCAGCAGCGTAGGCGGACATCCCGGGGAGCTGTTTTTT. Amino acid sequence: CASSVGGHPGELFF. The whole variable domain, remainder taken from reference TRBV9 and TRBJ2-2, is DSGVTQTPKHLITATGQRVTLRCSPRSGDLSVYWYQQSLDQGLQFLIQYYNGEERAKGNILERFSAQQFPDLHSELNLSSLELGDSALYFCASSVGGHPGELFFGEGSRLTVL.

CDR3 DNA: TGTGCCACCAAGATGCCCCCGAACAGGGGGCAAGAAAAACTGTTTTTT. This gives the protein CATKMPPNRGQEKLFF. V is TRBV28 and J is TRBJ1-4, with 9 bases identical to TRBD1. V lost 10 bases to trimming and J lost 8 bases; unmatched junction nucleotides: 17. The length of the CDR3 is 16 residues. CDR1 is MDHEN, CDR2 SYDVKM, per germline.

The chain employs TRBV27 and TRBJ2-1; the D call may be TRBD1 or TRBD2 (6 bases each). CDR1 and CDR2 (germline): MNHEY, SMNVEV (reference sequence). Deletions cut 2 bases from V and 2 bases from J, with 10 bases between. The CDR3 sequence is 15 residues long. Here the CDR3 DNA reads TGTGCCAGCAGTTTACCCGGGGGCACCTACAATGAGCAGTTCTTC. Translating gives CASSLPGGTYNEQFF.

The CDR3 DNA follows: TGTGCCAGCAGTGGCTACGGACTAGATTACGAGCAGTACTTC. It encodes CASSGYGLDYEQYF. J is TRBJ2-7 and V is TRBV6-1, with TRBD2 matching over 7 bases. Germline CDR1 reads MNHNS; CDR2 reads SASEGT. The CDR3 runs to 14 residues. V shed 4 bases and J 4 bases; nucleotides not matched to a gene: 7.

The V gene is TRBV29-1, the J gene TRBJ1-2; D unclear. The V gene's germline CDR1 is SQVTM and CDR2 ANQGSEA. The length of the CDR3 is 12 residues. Trimming cost V 7 bases and J 4 bases, with 13 bases left between them. The CDR3 nucleotides are TGCAGCGAGGAGGCCGAGGGCTATGGCTACACCTTC. Protein sequence: CSEEAEGYGYTF.

This sequence joins TRBV7-8 and TRBJ2-5, with TRBD2 identical over 12 bases. Trimming cost V 3 bases and J 0 bases; bases outside gene matches: 2. CDR1 is SGHVS and CDR2 is FQNEAQ in the germline V gene. This CDR3 spans 16 amino acids. CDR3 loop: CASSFWTSGDQETQYF. DNA for the CDR3: TGTGCCAGCAGCTTTTGGACTAGCGGGGACCAAGAGACCCAGTACTTC.

The chain recombines TRBV5-1 with TRBJ1-1; D unclear. V dropped 5 bases and J dropped 1 base, with 12 bases sitting between them. Germline CDR1 reads SGHRS; CDR2 reads YFSETQ. The CDR3 sequence is 14 residues long. The CDR3 reads CASRPNSRNTEAFF. The CDR3 bases are TGCGCCAGCAGACCGAACAGTCGGAACACTGAAGCTTTCTTT.

The J gene is TRBJ1-2, the V gene TRBV29-1, with D possibly being TRBD1 (6 bases). The CDR3 runs to 15 residues. Germline V gives CDR1 SQVTM, CDR2 ANQGSEA. V shed 3 bases and J shed 4 bases, with 18 bases lying between them. The CDR3 loop reads CSVELVEGDGYGYTF. DNA of the CDR3: TGCAGCGTTGAGTTAGTGGAGGGGGACGGCTATGGCTACACCTTC.

The rearrangement links TRBV10-1 to TRBJ2-7; D might be TRBD2 (7 bases). The ends were cut back, 0 bases at V and 2 bases at J, with 14 bases in the middle. Germline-derived CDR1 and CDR2 are WNHNN and SYGVQD (reference sequence). This CDR3 comprises 16 residues. The CDR3 loop is CASSESVGGAPYEQYF. CDR3 DNA sequence: TGCGCCAGCAGTGAGTCTGTGGGGGGGGCCCCCTACGAGCAGTACTTC.

This chain joins TRBV7-2 and TRBJ2-1, with TRBD2 matching 7 bases. Germline lookup yields CDR1 SGHTA and CDR2 FQGNSA. V lost 5 bases, J lost 2 bases, and 9 bases stayed unmatched. The CDR3 contains 16 residues. CDR3 DNA sequence: TGTGCCAGCAGCCCCCTCGCGGGAGCCCCCTACAATGAGCAGTTCTTC. Protein product: CASSPLAGAPYNEQFF.